This entry is about one TCR beta chain. This sample stems from a study of OX40 agonist ivuxolimab in advanced cancers. Study summary: Ivuxolimab was administered intravenously to patients at 0.01 to 10 mg/kg every 2 weeks.

Sequencing was performed with immunoSEQ multiplex PCR; in TCRdb, only in-frame clones are kept and a portion is missing. The repertoire holds around 64,000 clones, with roughly nine tenths as singletons. V lost 8 bases and J 5 bases, leaving 11 bases between the germline ends. CDR1 is LNHNV, CDR2 YYDKDF, per germline (reference sequence). The CDR3 has 12 residues. The chain is built from TRBV15 and TRBJ2-3; D remains ambiguous. This receptor was obtained from an adult with an advanced solid tumor such as melanoma, head and neck, liver or kidney cancer. The starting material was CD4+ or CD8+ T cells sorted from blood, obtained in a trial of the OX40 agonist ivuxolimab. Here the CDR3 DNA reads TGTGCCACCTCCCAGCGCGGAGATACGCAGTATTTT. This translates into CATSQRGDTQYF.